This passage covers 30 T cell receptor beta chains from one sample sequenced in a study of OX40 agonist ivuxolimab in advanced cancers. TCRdb's table, derived via immunoSEQ multiplex PCR, lists solely in-frame clones and lacks some. The profile shows some 70,000 clones, roughly 88% of them singletons. The sequencing used CD4+ or CD8+ T cells sorted from blood, collected in a trial of the OX40 agonist ivuxolimab. The receptors stem from an adult with an advanced solid tumor such as melanoma, head and neck, liver or kidney cancer.

The V call is TRBV10-2, the J call TRBJ1-1; maybe TRBD1 (6 bases). The germline CDR1 and CDR2 sequences are WSHSY and SAAADI. This CDR3 has 15 residues. Trimming removed 6 bases at V and 4 bases at J, with 18 bases between. CDR3 in amino acids: CASRVGQFLSTEAFF. CDR3 coding DNA: TGCGCCAGCAGGGTCGGACAGTTCCTCAGCACTGAAGCTTTCTTT.

V usage is TRBV5-4 and J usage is TRBJ2-5, with 7 bases identical to TRBD2. The V and J ends lost 2 bases and 14 bases, in that order; junction bases with no gene match: 9. This CDR3 has 12 amino acids. In germline, CDR1 is SGHNT, CDR2 YYREEE (reference sequence). For the CDR3, the DNA is TGTGCCAGCAGCTTTTCCGGACTAGGAAGTTACTTC. It translates to CASSFSGLGSYF.

A word on this clone: Within the sample, other DNA sequences also encode this same CDR3. V is TRBV20-1 and J is TRBJ1-4; no reliable D call. This CDR3 is built from 11 residues. Between the trimmed V and J ends, which lost 2 bases and 4 bases, there was a span of 2 bases. CDR1 and CDR2 from the germline V gene are DFQATT and SNEGSKA (reference sequence). CDR3 protein: CSARLNEKLFF. The CDR3 coding sequence is TGCAGTGCTAGACTTAATGAAAAACTGTTTTTT.

The chain uses TRBV20-1 and TRBJ2-1; D tentatively fits TRBD1 or TRBD2 (5 bases each). Per germline, CDR1 DFQATT and CDR2 SNEGSKA (reference sequence). The CDR3 length is 11 residues. The V gene lost 6 bases and the J gene lost 9 bases, with 12 bases spanning the gap. The CDR3 DNA is TGCAGTGCCACCCGGGGCGGTGAGCAGTTCTTC. This gives the protein CSATRGGEQFF.

The chain links TRBV4-3 to TRBJ2-6, with a weak D call TRBD1 (6 bases). Deletions cut 3 bases from V and 3 bases from J, with 24 bases between. The CDR3 has 20 residues. Germline CDR1 and CDR2: LGHNA and YSLEER. CDR3 in amino acids: CASSHLEGRGARGGANVLTF. Here the CDR3 DNA reads TGCGCCAGCAGCCATCTCGAAGGCAGGGGCGCTAGGGGTGGGGCCAACGTCCTGACTTTC.

The chain carries TRBV4-1 and TRBJ1-4; D is perhaps TRBD1 (6 bases). The length of the CDR3 is 14 residues. V lost 1 base, J lost 8 bases, and 11 bases lay in between. Germline values: CDR1 MGHRA, CDR2 YSYEKL. CDR3 sequence: CASSQGGGREKLFF. CDR3 coding DNA: TGCGCCAGCAGCCAAGGAGGGGGTCGGGAAAAACTGTTTTTT.

The V gene is TRBV7-9, the J gene TRBJ2-2, with D perhaps TRBD2 (5 bases). CDR1 is SEHNR and CDR2 is FQNEAQ in the germline V gene (reference sequence). V was clipped by 8 bases and J by 0 bases, with 7 bases between them. The CDR3 is 13 amino acids. The CDR3 reads CASALANTGELFF. The CDR3 region has the DNA TGTGCCAGCGCACTAGCGAACACCGGGGAGCTGTTTTTT.

V usage is TRBV6-1 and J usage is TRBJ1-4; 8 nucleotides agree with TRBD1. The CDR3 consists of 15 residues. V dropped 8 bases and J dropped 8; count of bases not matched to a gene: 13. Germline V gives CDR1 MNHNS, CDR2 SASEGT. The CDR3 sequence: CASGGWTGFEEKLFF. The CDR3 nucleotides read TGTGCCAGCGGAGGATGGACAGGGTTTGAGGAAAAACTGTTTTTT.

As concerns this clone: The sample contains more than one DNA sequence encoding this CDR3. CDR3 sequence reads: CASSPPSSYEQYF. As DNA, the CDR3 is TGTGCCAGCTCACCACCGAGTTCCTACGAGCAGTACTTC. V is TRBV18 and J is TRBJ2-7; D is uncertain. Trimming removed 0 bases at V and 1 base at J, with 4 bases between. Germline-derived CDR1 and CDR2 are KGHSH and LQKENI. The CDR3 runs to 13 residues. Filled out from reference TRBV18 and TRBJ2-7, the complete variable domain reads NAGVMQNPRHLVRRRGQEARLRCSPMKGHSHVYWYRQLPEEGLKFMVYLQKENIIDESGMPKERFSAEFPKEGPSILRIQQVVRGDSAAYFCASSPPSSYEQYFGPGTRLTVT.

This chain connects TRBV6-5 to TRBJ1-1; D is possibly TRBD1 (5 bases). Germline V CDR1 and CDR2: MNHEY, SVGAGI. The CDR3 extends over 16 amino acids. The V and J ends lost 1 base and 1 base respectively, with 13 bases between them. CDR3: CASSYYRAGQNTEAFF. The CDR3 bases are TGTGCCAGCAGTTACTATAGGGCAGGACAGAACACTGAAGCTTTCTTT.

The chain is built from TRBV18 and TRBJ2-7; D is perhaps TRBD1 (5 bases). Germline CDR1 KGHSH, CDR2 LQKENI. This CDR3 contains 13 residues. The V end was cut by 5 bases, the J end by 3 bases, with 11 bases between. CDR3 nucleotides: TGTGCCAGCTCATTGACAGAGCACTACGAGCAGTACTTC. This gives the protein CASSLTEHYEQYF.

The chain's CDR3 is CSVEEMGQGMPAFF. The CDR3, as DNA: TGCAGCGTTGAGGAGATGGGACAGGGAATGCCAGCTTTCTTT. The chain combines TRBV29-1 with TRBJ1-1, with 9 bases fitting TRBD1. Losses at the gene ends were 3 bases for V and 10 bases for J; bases not matched to a gene: 12. CDR3 length: 14 amino acids. CDR1 is SQVTM and CDR2 is ANQGSEA in the germline V gene.

The chain combines TRBV5-6 with TRBJ2-7; no firm D call. Trimming left V 0 bases short and J 4 bases short, with 23 bases between. Per germline, CDR1 SGHDT and CDR2 YYEEEE. The CDR3 extends over 18 amino acids. CDR3 nucleotides: TGTGCCAGCAGCTTGGTTTTAACTGTCGGGTACCCCTCTTACGAGCAGTACTTC. It encodes CASSLVLTVGYPSYEQYF. The full variable domain, with the rest looked up from reference TRBV5-6 and TRBJ2-7, is DAGVTQSPTHLIKTRGQQVTLRCSPKSGHDTVSWYQQALGQGPQFIFQYYEEEERQRGNFPDRFSGHQFPNYSSELNVNALLLGDSALYLCASSLVLTVGYPSYEQYFGPGTRLTVT.

The chain recombines TRBV29-1 with TRBJ2-3; 11 bases line up with TRBD2. Germline values: CDR1 SQVTM, CDR2 ANQGSEA. The CDR3 sequence is 15 residues long. V lost 7 bases to trimming and J lost 0 bases; unmatched junction nucleotides: 6. CDR3 DNA sequence: TGCAGCGCTAAAATAGCGGGAGGGAGCACAGATACGCAGTATTTT. Protein: CSAKIAGGSTDTQYF.

The chain recombines TRBV5-1 with TRBJ1-3; the match to TRBD1 covers 8 bases. The CDR3 consists of 16 residues. With V trimmed by 0 bases and J by 3 bases, 5 bases remained unmatched. Germline V lookup: CDR1 SGHRS, CDR2 YFSETQ. CDR3 in amino acids: CASSLEQGASGNTIYF. The CDR3 nucleotides read TGCGCCAGCAGCTTGGAGCAGGGGGCCAGTGGAAACACCATATATTTT.

The genes are TRBV9 and TRBJ1-4; tentatively, D is TRBD1 (5 bases). Germline V gives CDR1 SGDLS, CDR2 YYNGEE. Trimming removed 2 bases at V and 7 bases at J, with 15 bases between. The CDR3 consists of 15 residues. As DNA, the CDR3 is TGTGCCAGCAGCGTGCGAGGAGGGGTGGGTGAAAAACTGTTTTTT. This codes for CASSVRGGVGEKLFF.

The chain recombines TRBV28 with TRBJ1-2; D gene uncertain. CDR1 and CDR2 from the germline V gene are MDHEN and SYDVKM. This CDR3 is 10 amino acids long. V was trimmed by 2 bases and J by 6 bases, leaving 1 base between them. The DNA for the CDR3 is TGTGCCAGCAGTTTAGATGGCTACACCTTC. Its protein product is CASSLDGYTF.

In its sample, this clone was seen a few times. V usage is TRBV6-6 and J usage is TRBJ1-1; no clear D gene. V was clipped by 6 bases and J by 0 bases, with 11 bases between them. The CDR3 is made up of 14 amino acids. Germline V gives CDR1 MNHNY, CDR2 SVGAGI (reference sequence). The CDR3 reads CASSQWELNTEAFF. Written as DNA, the CDR3 is TGTGCCAGCAGCCAATGGGAGCTGAACACTGAAGCTTTCTTT.

The V call is TRBV7-9, the J call TRBJ1-2; TRBD1 matches at 7 bases. With V trimmed by 5 bases and J by 6 bases, 12 bases remained unmatched. Germline values: CDR1 SEHNR, CDR2 FQNEAQ (reference sequence). The CDR3 is 15 residues long. The chain's CDR3 is CASSPGQSGYDGYTF. CDR3 DNA: TGTGCCAGCAGCCCGGGACAGTCCGGATATGATGGCTACACCTTC.

The V and J genes are TRBV5-5 and TRBJ2-7; 9 bases fit TRBD2. This CDR3 is 17 amino acids long. The ends lost 3 bases at V and 1 base at J; junction bases unmatched: 11. CDR1 is SGHKS, CDR2 YYEKEE, per germline (reference sequence). For the CDR3, the DNA is TGTGCCAGCAGCTCACGACTAGCGGTGTTTTCTTCCTACGAGCAGTACTTC. This encodes CASSSRLAVFSSYEQYF. The full variable domain, with the rest looked up from reference TRBV5-5 and TRBJ2-7, is DAGVTQSPTHLIKTRGQQVTLRCSPISGHKSVSWYQQVLGQGPQFIFQYYEKEERGRGNFPDRFSARQFPNYSSELNVNALLLGDSALYLCASSSRLAVFSSYEQYFGPGTRLTVT.

This rearrangement joins TRBV7-9 to TRBJ1-1; D is possibly TRBD1 (6 bases). This CDR3 has 17 amino acids. In germline, CDR1 is SEHNR, CDR2 FQNEAQ (reference sequence). V lost 3 bases, J lost 1 base, and 18 bases lay in between. The CDR3 reads CASSFARGRVGNTEAFF. CDR3 nucleotide sequence: TGTGCCAGCAGCTTCGCCCGGGGGCGGGTTGGGAACACTGAAGCTTTCTTT.

This chain uses TRBV7-6 with TRBJ1-1, with D uncertain. Per germline, CDR1 SGHVS and CDR2 FNYEAQ. V was shortened by 1 base and J by 8 bases, with 8 bases between the two germline ends. This CDR3 is built from 12 residues. The CDR3 sequence is CASSLVGSEAFF. CDR3 in DNA: TGTGCCAGCAGCTTAGTAGGGTCGGAAGCTTTCTTT.

The chain uses TRBV19 and TRBJ1-5; the D is unclear. The CDR3 consists of 15 residues. Germline values: CDR1 LNHDA, CDR2 SQIVND (reference sequence). Deletions cut 5 bases from V and 6 bases from J, with 17 bases between. CDR3 protein: CASSQRTAGVQPQHF. The CDR3 DNA reads as TGTGCCAGTAGTCAACGGACGGCCGGGGTTCAGCCCCAGCATTTT.

This clone has a single count. The chain couples TRBV7-3 to TRBJ2-2, with 10 nucleotides matching TRBD2. The germline gives CDR1 SGHTA, CDR2 FQGTGA. After removal of 4 bases from V and 4 bases from J, the junction contained 9 bases not matched to a gene. The CDR3 contains 17 residues. The CDR3: CASSSQPSGSSTGELFF. The CDR3 DNA sequence: TGTGCCAGCAGCTCCCAACCTAGCGGGAGTTCCACCGGGGAGCTGTTTTTT.

This chain connects TRBV4-3 to TRBJ1-4; unclear D gene. V lost 0 bases and J 14 bases, leaving 10 bases between the germline ends. Germline V gene data show CDR1 as LGHNA and CDR2 as YSLEER. The CDR3 totals 12 residues. This chain's CDR3 is CASSQEGGTLFF. CDR3 DNA sequence: TGCGCCAGCAGCCAAGAAGGCGGAACTCTGTTTTTT.

The V gene is TRBV6-1, the J gene TRBJ2-7, with D perhaps TRBD1 or TRBD2 (5 bases each). The CDR3 has 15 residues. Per the germline V gene, CDR1 is MNHNS and CDR2 is SASEGT. With 4 bases removed from V and 5 bases from J, the gap between germline ends came to 18 bases. The CDR3 coding sequence is TGTGCCAGCAGTGGACTTAGAAGAGGGGCCCACGAGCAGTACTTC. It yields the protein CASSGLRRGAHEQYF.

This sequence joins TRBV5-5 and TRBJ2-3; TRBD1 is a possible D gene (5 bases). V shed 3 bases and J shed 0 bases, with 8 bases lying between them. Germline CDR1 is SGHKS and CDR2 is YYEKEE (reference sequence). The CDR3 runs 14 residues. The CDR3 DNA sequence: TGTGCCAGCAGCTGGACACCGAGCACAGATACGCAGTATTTT. Its protein product is CASSWTPSTDTQYF.

This clone was observed a single time. This chain connects TRBV6-6 to TRBJ2-7; 8 nucleotides match TRBD1. This CDR3 spans 14 amino acids. V shed 4 bases, J shed 2 bases, and the junction held 4 bases outside the gene matches. Looked up from germline, CDR1 is MNHNY and CDR2 is SVGAGI (reference sequence). Written as DNA, the CDR3 is TGTGCCAGCAGTTCCCGGACAGGGACCTACGAGCAGTACTTC. It translates to CASSSRTGTYEQYF.

The chain links TRBV7-2 to TRBJ2-7; 10 positions agree with TRBD2. Germline lookup yields CDR1 SGHTA and CDR2 FQGNSA. V gave up 2 bases and J gave up 12 bases; unmatched junction bases: 4. The CDR3 is 12 amino acids. The CDR3 protein is CASSLLAGVSYF. In DNA, the CDR3 is TGTGCCAGCAGCTTACTAGCGGGAGTTTCGTACTTC.

The chain is built from TRBV4-1 and TRBJ2-7, with 9 bases matching TRBD1. The V gene end was trimmed by 3 bases and the J gene end by 2 bases; junction bases not matched to a gene: 5. The V gene's germline CDR1 is MGHRA and CDR2 YSYEKL. CDR3 length: 15 amino acids. The CDR3 DNA sequence: TGCGCCAGCAGCCAGGGACAGGGACCAGCCTACGAGCAGTACTTC. It translates to CASSQGQGPAYEQYF.